The T cell receptor (beta chain) under discussion was sequenced for a study of shared clonotypes between healthy human individuals. Naive CD8 cells comprised CD45RO-negative, CCR7-positively selected cells, excluding terminally differentiated effector memory CD45RA+ cells. Sequencing used immunoSEQ multiplex PCR; TCRdb keeps in-frame clones, though not all of them. The table shows under 2,000,000 clones, with 85% to 95% occurring only once. Germline assignment: CDR1 MNHEY and CDR2 SMNVEV (reference sequence). V shed 6 bases, J shed 7 bases, and the junction held 8 bases outside the gene matches. The CDR3 spans 14 residues. This clone was seen just once.

The sequenced material came from naive CD8+ T cells sorted from blood. V usage is TRBV27 and J usage is TRBJ2-3; the match to TRBD2 covers 9 bases. The clonotype comes from a man between 18 and 35 years old in good health. CDR3 DNA: TGTGCCAGCAGCCTAGCGGGAATGAGTTATACGCAGTATTTT. This encodes CASSLAGMSYTQYF.